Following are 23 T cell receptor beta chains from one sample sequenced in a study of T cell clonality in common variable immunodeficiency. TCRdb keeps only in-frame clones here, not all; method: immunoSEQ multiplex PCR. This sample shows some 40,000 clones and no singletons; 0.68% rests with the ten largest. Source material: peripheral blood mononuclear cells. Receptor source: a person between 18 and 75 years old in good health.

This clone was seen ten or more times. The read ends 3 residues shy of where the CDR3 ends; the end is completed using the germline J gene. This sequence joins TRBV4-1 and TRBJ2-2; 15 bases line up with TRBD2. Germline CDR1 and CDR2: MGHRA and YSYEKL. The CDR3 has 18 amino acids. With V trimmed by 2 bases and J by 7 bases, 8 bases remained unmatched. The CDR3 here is CASSQRTSGGAGDGELFF. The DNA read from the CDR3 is TGCGCCAGCAGCCAACGGACTAGCGGGGGGGCCGGGGACGGGGAG.

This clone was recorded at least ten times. The part of the CDR3 DNA that was read is TGTGCCAGCAGCTTAAGCGGGAGCCAGAACTACGAG. It is translated as CASSLSGSQNYE. The CDR3 in full is CASSLSGSQNYEQYF. The chain carries TRBV7-9 and TRBJ2-7; the match to TRBD2 covers 8 bases. The sequenced fragment ends 3 residues before the CDR3 boundary, so the rest is inferred from the germline J gene. The germline CDR1 and CDR2 sequences are SEHNR and FQNEAQ (reference sequence). V lost 2 bases to trimming and J lost 3 bases; unmatched junction nucleotides: 6. CDR3 length: 15 amino acids.

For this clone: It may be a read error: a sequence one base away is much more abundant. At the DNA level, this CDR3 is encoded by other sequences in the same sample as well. The chain's CDR3 is CASSWDSLMNTEAFF. Partial CDR3 DNA: TGTGCCAGCAGCTGGGACAGTCTAATGAACACTGAG. This chain joins TRBV2 and TRBJ1-1; 7 nucleotides align to TRBD1. The missing CDR3 end, 3 residues past where the read stops, is filled in from the germline J gene. Per germline, CDR1 SNHLY and CDR2 FYNNEI. This CDR3 region has 15 residues. The full variable domain, in which reference TRBV2 and TRBJ1-1 provide the parts outside the CDR3, is EPEVTQTPSHQVTQMGQEVILRCVPISNHLYFYWYRQILGQKVEFLVSFYNNEISEKSEIFDDQFSVERPDGSNFTLKIRSTKLEDSAMYFCASSWDSLMNTEAFFGQGTRLTVV.

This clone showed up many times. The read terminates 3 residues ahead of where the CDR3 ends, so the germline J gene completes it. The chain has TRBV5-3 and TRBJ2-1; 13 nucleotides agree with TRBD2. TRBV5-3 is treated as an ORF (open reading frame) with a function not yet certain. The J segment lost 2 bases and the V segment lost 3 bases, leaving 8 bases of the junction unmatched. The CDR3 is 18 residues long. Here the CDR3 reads CARSSRLAGGPTYNEQFF. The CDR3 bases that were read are TGTGCCAGAAGCTCCCGACTAGCGGGGGGCCCCACCTACAATGAG.

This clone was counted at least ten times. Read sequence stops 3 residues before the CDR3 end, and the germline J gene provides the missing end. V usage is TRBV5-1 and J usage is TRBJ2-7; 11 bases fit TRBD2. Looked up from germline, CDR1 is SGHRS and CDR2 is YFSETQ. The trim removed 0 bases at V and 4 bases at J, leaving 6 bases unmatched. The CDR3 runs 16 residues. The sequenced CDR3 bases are TGCGCCAGCAGCTTGGTGGGCACTAGCGGGGGTTACGAG. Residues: CASSLVGTSGGYE. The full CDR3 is CASSLVGTSGGYEQYF.

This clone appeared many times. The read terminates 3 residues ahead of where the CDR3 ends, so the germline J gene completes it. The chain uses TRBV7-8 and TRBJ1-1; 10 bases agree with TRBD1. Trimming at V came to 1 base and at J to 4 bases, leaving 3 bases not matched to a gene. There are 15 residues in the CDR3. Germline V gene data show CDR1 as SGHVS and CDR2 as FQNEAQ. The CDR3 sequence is CASSLGTGGGTEAFF. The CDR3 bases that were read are TGTGCCAGCAGCTTAGGGACAGGGGGTGGCACTGAA.

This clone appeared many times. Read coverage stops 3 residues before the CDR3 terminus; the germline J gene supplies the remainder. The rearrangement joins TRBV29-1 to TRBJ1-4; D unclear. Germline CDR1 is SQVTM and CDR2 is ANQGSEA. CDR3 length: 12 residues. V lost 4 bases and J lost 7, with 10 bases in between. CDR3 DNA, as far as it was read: TGCAGCGTTGTCGGGGAAAGTGAAAAA. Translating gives CSVVGESEK. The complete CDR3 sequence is CSVVGESEKLFF.

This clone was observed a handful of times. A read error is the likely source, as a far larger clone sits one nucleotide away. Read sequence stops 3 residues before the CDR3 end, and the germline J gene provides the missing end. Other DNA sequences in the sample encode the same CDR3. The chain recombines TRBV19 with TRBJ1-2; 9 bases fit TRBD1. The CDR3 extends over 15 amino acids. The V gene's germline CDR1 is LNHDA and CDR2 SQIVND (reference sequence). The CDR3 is CASSGGTGPLYGYTF. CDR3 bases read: TGTGCTAGTAGTGGGGGGACAGGGCCCCTCTATGGC.

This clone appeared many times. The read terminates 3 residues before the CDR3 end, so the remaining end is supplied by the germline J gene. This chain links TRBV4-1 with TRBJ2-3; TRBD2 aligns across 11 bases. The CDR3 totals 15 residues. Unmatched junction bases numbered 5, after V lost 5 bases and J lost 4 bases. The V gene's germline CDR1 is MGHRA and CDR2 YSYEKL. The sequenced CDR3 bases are TGCGCCAGCAGCGGGATAGCGGGGGGGGCAGATACG. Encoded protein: CASSGIAGGADT. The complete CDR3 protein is CASSGIAGGADTQYF.

This CDR3 reads CASSRGQGAGDYTF. The sequenced CDR3 bases are TGTGCCAGCTCTCGCGGACAGGGGGCTGGTGAC. The chain is built from TRBV18 and TRBJ1-2; TRBD1 aligns across 11 bases. Coverage ceases 3 residues before the CDR3 finishes, and the germline J gene fills in the end. Germline CDR1 and CDR2: KGHSH and LQKENI. The CDR3 loop spans 14 amino acids.

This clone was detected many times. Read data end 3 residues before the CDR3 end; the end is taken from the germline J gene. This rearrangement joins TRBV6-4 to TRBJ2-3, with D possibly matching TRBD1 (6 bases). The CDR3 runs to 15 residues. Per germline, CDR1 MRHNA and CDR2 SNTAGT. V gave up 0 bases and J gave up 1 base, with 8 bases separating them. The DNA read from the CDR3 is TGTGCCAGCAGTGACTCGCCAGGGGGCACAGATACG. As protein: CASSDSPGGTDT. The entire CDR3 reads CASSDSPGGTDTQYF.

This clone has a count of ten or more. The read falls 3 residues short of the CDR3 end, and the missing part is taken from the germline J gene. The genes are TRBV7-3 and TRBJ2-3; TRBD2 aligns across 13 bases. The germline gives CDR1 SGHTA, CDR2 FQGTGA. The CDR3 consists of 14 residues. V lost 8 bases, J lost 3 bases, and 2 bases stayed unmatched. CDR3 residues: CASSLAGGTDTQYF. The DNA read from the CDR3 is TGTGCCAGCTCACTAGCGGGAGGGACAGATACG.

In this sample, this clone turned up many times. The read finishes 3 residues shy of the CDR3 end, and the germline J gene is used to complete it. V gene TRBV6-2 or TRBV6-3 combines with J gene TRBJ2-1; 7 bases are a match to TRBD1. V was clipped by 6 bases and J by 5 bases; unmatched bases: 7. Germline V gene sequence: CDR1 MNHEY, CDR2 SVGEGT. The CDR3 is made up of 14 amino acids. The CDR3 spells CASRLGQRDNEQFF. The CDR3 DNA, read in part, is TGTGCCAGCAGACTGGGACAGAGAGACAATGAG.

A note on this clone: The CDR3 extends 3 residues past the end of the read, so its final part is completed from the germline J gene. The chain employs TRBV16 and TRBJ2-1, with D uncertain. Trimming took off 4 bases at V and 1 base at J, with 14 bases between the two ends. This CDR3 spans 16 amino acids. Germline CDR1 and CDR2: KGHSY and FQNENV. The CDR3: CASSPSSVLSYNEQFF. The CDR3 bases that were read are TGTGCCAGCAGCCCGTCTTCGGTGTTATCCTACAATGAG.

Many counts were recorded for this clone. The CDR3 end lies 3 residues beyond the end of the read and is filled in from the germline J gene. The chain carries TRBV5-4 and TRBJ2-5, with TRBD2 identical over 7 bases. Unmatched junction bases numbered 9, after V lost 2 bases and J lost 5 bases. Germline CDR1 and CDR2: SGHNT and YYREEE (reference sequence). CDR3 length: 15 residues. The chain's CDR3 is CASSFSGGGRETQYF. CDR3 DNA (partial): TGTGCCAGCAGCTTCTCTGGCGGGGGAAGGGAGACC.

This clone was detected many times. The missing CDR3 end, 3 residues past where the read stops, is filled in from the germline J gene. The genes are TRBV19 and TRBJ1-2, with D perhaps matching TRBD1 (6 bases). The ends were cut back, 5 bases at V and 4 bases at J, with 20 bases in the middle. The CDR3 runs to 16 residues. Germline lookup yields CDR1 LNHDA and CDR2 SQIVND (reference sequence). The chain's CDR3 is CASSFPGTRVPYGYTF. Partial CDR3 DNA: TGTGCCAGTAGTTTTCCTGGGACACGGGTCCCCTATGGC.

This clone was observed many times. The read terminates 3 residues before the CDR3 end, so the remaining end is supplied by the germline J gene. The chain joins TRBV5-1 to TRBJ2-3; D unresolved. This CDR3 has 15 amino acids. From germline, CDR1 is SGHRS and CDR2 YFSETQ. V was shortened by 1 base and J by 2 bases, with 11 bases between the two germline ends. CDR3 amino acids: CASSLTRNPTDTQYF. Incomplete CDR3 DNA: TGCGCCAGCAGCTTGACCAGGAACCCCACAGATACG.

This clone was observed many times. CDR3 protein: CASSLAAFRGWTEAFF. Incomplete CDR3 DNA: TGTGCCAGCAGCTTAGCCGCTTTCAGGGGCTGGACTGAA. The V call is TRBV7-8, the J call TRBJ1-1; TRBD1 is a possible D gene (6 bases). The CDR3 goes on 3 residues after the read ends, and that part is filled in from the germline J gene. The CDR3 contains 16 residues. V lost 0 bases, J lost 5 bases, and 16 bases lay in between. Germline CDR1 and CDR2: SGHVS and FQNEAQ. The variable domain in full, completed from reference TRBV7-8 and TRBJ1-1, reads GAGVSQSPRYKVAKRGQDVALRCDPISGHVSLFWYQQALGQGPEFLTYFQNEAQLDKSGLPSDRFFAERPEGSVSTLKIQRTQQEDSAVYLCASSLAAFRGWTEAFFGQGTRLTVV.

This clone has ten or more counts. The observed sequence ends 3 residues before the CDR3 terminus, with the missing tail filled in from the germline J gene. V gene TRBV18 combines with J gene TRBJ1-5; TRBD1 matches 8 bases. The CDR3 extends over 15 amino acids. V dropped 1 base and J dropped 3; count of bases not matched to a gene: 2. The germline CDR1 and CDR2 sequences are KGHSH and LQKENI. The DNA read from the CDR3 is TGTGCCAGCTCACCACTGACAGGGGCCAATCAGCCC. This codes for CASSPLTGANQP. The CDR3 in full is CASSPLTGANQPQHF.

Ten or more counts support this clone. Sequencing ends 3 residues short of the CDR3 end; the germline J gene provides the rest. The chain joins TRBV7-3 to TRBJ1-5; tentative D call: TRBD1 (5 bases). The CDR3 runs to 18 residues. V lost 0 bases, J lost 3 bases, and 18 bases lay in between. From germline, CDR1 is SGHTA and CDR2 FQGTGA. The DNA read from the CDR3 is TGTGCCAGCAGCTTAACATTTGGGGGGTCTCCGTTCAATCAGCCC. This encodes CASSLTFGGSPFNQP. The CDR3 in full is CASSLTFGGSPFNQPQHF.

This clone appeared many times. The DNA read from the CDR3 is TGTGCCAGCAGCGGTGGACAGGGAGGGGAAAAA. Its protein product is CASSGGQGGEK. The entire CDR3 sequence reads CASSGGQGGEKLFF. V and J are TRBV9 and TRBJ1-4, with TRBD1 identical over 8 bases. The read comes to an end 3 residues before the CDR3 does, leaving the germline J gene to fill in the end. The trim removed 3 bases at V and 8 bases at J, leaving 6 bases unmatched. CDR3 length equals 14 residues. The germline V gene encodes CDR1 SGDLS and CDR2 YYNGEE.

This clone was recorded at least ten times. The sequenced part of the CDR3 DNA is TGTGCCAGCAGTATCCAGAGCACAGATACG. It specifies CASSIQSTDT. The CDR3, in full, reads CASSIQSTDTQYF. This chain connects TRBV27 to TRBJ2-3, with no clear D. The read comes to an end 3 residues before the CDR3 does, leaving the germline J gene to fill in the end. Germline assignment: CDR1 MNHEY and CDR2 SMNVEV (reference sequence). Trimming removed 5 bases at V and 0 bases at J, with 6 bases between. The CDR3 runs to 13 residues.

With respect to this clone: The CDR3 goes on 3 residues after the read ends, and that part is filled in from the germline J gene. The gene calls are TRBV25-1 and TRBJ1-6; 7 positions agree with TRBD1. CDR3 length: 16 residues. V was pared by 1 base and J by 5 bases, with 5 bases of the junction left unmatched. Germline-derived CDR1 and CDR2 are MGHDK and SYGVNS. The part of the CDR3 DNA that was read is TGTGCCAGCAGTGAATGGGCGGGACAGCATAATTCACCC. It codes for CASSEWAGQHNSP. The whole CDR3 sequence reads CASSEWAGQHNSPLHF. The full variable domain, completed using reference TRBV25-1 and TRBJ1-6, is EADIYQTPRYLVIGTGKKITLECSQTMGHDKMYWYQQDPGMELHLIHYSYGVNSTEKGDLSSESTVSRIRTEHFPLTLESARPSHTSQYLCASSEWAGQHNSPLHFGNGTRLTVT.